These 26 T cell receptor beta chains share one sample of origin, sequenced in a study of tumor-infiltrating lymphocytes in primary liver carcinoma. Germline DNA was also extracted, and blood RNA was taken from unsorted whole blood. Starting material of about 480 ng total RNA yielded TCR beta cDNA via a constant-region primer. Slightly modified ARM-PCR served as the procedure for the TCR beta libraries. These libraries came from three rounds of nested multiplex PCR. For 10 cycles apiece, the opening two PCR rounds ran with TRBV1-TRBV30 forward primers and a C-beta reverse primer. TCRdb passed the multiplex PCR reads through MiXCR, listing each CDR3 protein once. There are some 180,000 distinct CDR3 sequences in the sample; about 60% occur only once, and around 74% lies in the top ten. Input material: peripheral blood. These receptors all stem from a man in his forties with primary liver carcinoma and hepatitis B virus infection.

This clonotype was found a few times. The chain uses TRBV12-3 or TRBV12-4 and TRBJ2-6; D is unresolved. V was pared by 3 bases and J by 4 bases, with 13 bases between. CDR3 size: 16 residues. The CDR3 loop reads CASSFAVTEGANVLTF. The CDR3 DNA reads TGTGCCAGCAGTTTCGCAGTTACGGAAGGGGCCAACGTCCTGACTTTC.

In the case of this clonotype: Here the CDR3 omits its conserved ending phenylalanine or tryptophan, so a read error is the likely source. V usage is TRBV11-2 and J usage is TRBJ2-7; D is uncertain. The CDR3 is 14 residues long. Germline assignment: CDR1 SGHAT and CDR2 FQNNGV. The V end was cut by 3 bases, the J end by 2 bases, with 11 bases between. This CDR3 reads CASSLTDGAYEQYS. The DNA of the CDR3 is TGTGCCAGCAGCTTGACCGACGGTGCCTACGAGCAGTACTCA.

This clonotype appeared a few times. J is TRBJ2-7 and V is TRBV4-1; D not certain. Trimming shortened V by 1 base and J by 2 bases, and 9 bases separated the two germline ends. Germline V lookup: CDR1 MGHRA, CDR2 YSYEKL. There are 14 residues in the CDR3. CDR3 loop: CASSQAPAAYEQYF. The CDR3 bases are TGCGCCAGCAGCCAAGCTCCCGCTGCCTACGAGCAGTACTTC.

Concerning this clonotype: This may be a read error, as it is one base from a much larger clone. This rearrangement joins TRBV11-2 to TRBJ2-1; D unresolved. CDR1 and CDR2 (germline): SGHAT, FQNNGV. The CDR3 spans 13 residues. The CDR3 DNA reads TGTGCCAGCAGCACGGGCCCCATCAATGGGCAGTTCTTC. Its translation is CASSTGPINGQFF.

This chain links TRBV29-1 with TRBJ2-5; no reliable D call. CDR3 length equals 13 residues. Germline lookup yields CDR1 SQVTM and CDR2 ANQGSEA. The CDR3: CSPDLTQQETQYF. The CDR3 region has the DNA TGCAGTCCAGACCTGACTCAACAAGAGACCCAGTACTTC.

This clonotype was detected only a few times. Possible read error: a much larger clone is one base away. The chain joins TRBV11-2 to TRBJ2-7; the match to TRBD1 covers 7 bases. V was pared by 7 bases and J by 0 bases, with 12 bases of the junction left unmatched. The CDR3 contains 16 residues. Germline V gene lookup returns CDR1 SGHAT and CDR2 FQNNGV. CDR3 region: CASNPRGRRSSYEQYF. CDR3 coding DNA: TGTGCCAGCAACCCTAGGGGGCGGCGAAGCTCCTACGAGCAGTACTTC.

Of note for this clonotype: The junction departs from germline at one end; a sequencing error may be responsible. The chain links TRBV12-3 or TRBV12-4 to TRBJ2-2; weak D call: TRBD2 (6 bases). This CDR3 spans 16 amino acids. CDR3 in DNA: TGTGCCAGCAGATATGTCCAGGGACTCGGCACCGGGGAGCTGTCTTTT. This codes for CASRYVQGLGTGELSF.

The chain links TRBV11-2 to TRBJ1-1, with 12 bases lining up with TRBD1. The ends lost 2 bases at V and 3 bases at J; junction bases unmatched: 10. Per germline, CDR1 SGHAT and CDR2 FQNNGV. The CDR3 is made up of 18 amino acids. CDR3 sequence reads: CASSLNGDRGLRYTEAFF. The CDR3, as DNA: TGTGCCAGCAGCTTAAATGGGGACAGGGGGCTCCGGTACACTGAAGCTTTCTTT.

Details on this clonotype: The conserved phenylalanine or tryptophan normally closing the CDR3 is absent here, so this likely arose from a read error. The chain employs TRBV11-3 and TRBJ2-3; 8 nucleotides agree with TRBD1. The J segment lost 5 bases and the V segment lost 4 bases, leaving 5 bases of the junction unmatched. CDR1 is SGHNT, CDR2 YENEEA, per germline. The CDR3 has 14 residues. This CDR3 is CASSSGQGVDTQYS. Written as DNA, the CDR3 is TGTGCCAGCAGCTCCGGACAGGGCGTAGATACGCAGTATTCT.

The J gene is TRBJ2-2, the V gene TRBV5-1; D is unresolved. CDR1 SGHRS and CDR2 YFSETQ come from the germline V gene. The CDR3 extends over 13 amino acids. The V end was cut by 2 bases, the J end by 1 base, with 3 bases between. The CDR3 region has the DNA TGCGCCAGCAGCTTCGGGAACACCGGGGAGCTGTTTTTT. Translated, it gives CASSFGNTGELFF.

Of note for this clonotype: This may stem from a read error, because a much larger clone lies one nucleotide away. The gene calls are TRBV4-2 and TRBJ2-1; TRBD2 matches 11 bases. Germline V CDR1 and CDR2: LGHNA, YNFKEQ. The CDR3 loop spans 15 amino acids. CDR3 bases: TGTGCCAGCAGGGACACTAGCGGGAGAAACAAAGAGCAGTTCTTC. Protein: CASRDTSGRNKEQFF.

As to this clonotype: One end of the junction does not line up with germline, which may come from a read error. The chain has TRBV11-2 and TRBJ2-1, with D perhaps given as TRBD1 or TRBD2 (5 bases each). The length of the CDR3 is 15 residues. Germline CDR1 and CDR2: SGHAT and FQNNGV. CDR3 residues: CASSPDRLSDNERFF. In nucleotides, the CDR3 is TGTGCCAGCAGCCCCGACCGACTATCGGACAATGAGCGGTTCTTC.

Comments on this clonotype: A clone one base away is much larger, so this may be a read error. The genes are TRBV11-2 and TRBJ1-3; D may be TRBD1 (6 bases). Germline CDR1 reads SGHAT; CDR2 reads FQNNGV. The CDR3 has 14 amino acids. The V gene lost 5 bases and the J gene lost 4 bases, with 12 bases spanning the gap. The DNA of the CDR3 is TGTGCCAGCAGCCCCGGGGGCAGAGGAAACACCATATATTTT. Encoded protein: CASSPGGRGNTIYF.

This clonotype showed up just a few times. Given a much more abundant clone one base away, this may be a read error. The chain is built from TRBV5-1 and TRBJ2-2; TRBD2 matches at 10 bases. The J segment lost 1 base and the V segment lost 5 bases, leaving 5 bases of the junction unmatched. Germline V CDR1 and CDR2: SGHRS, YFSETQ. This CDR3 spans 16 amino acids. As DNA, the CDR3 is TGCGCCAGCAGTTCTAGCGGGAGTATGAACACCGGGGAGCTGTTTTTT. It is translated as CASSSSGSMNTGELFF.

About this clonotype: This clone may be a read error of a much larger clone one base away. The genes are TRBV29-1 and TRBJ2-7, with D uncertain. Germline V gene data show CDR1 as SQVTM and CDR2 as ANQGSEA. This CDR3 contains 13 residues. V was trimmed by 7 bases and J by 5 bases, leaving 18 bases between them. The CDR3: CSAAGGRTNEQYF. The CDR3 nucleotides are TGCAGCGCCGCCGGCGGACGGACCAACGAGCAGTACTTC.

This clonotype was recorded only once. A much larger clone sits a single nucleotide away, making a read error possible. The chain combines TRBV4-1 with TRBJ2-3, with TRBD1 as a possible D gene (6 bases). The end of the DNA aligns better with TRBJ1-5, so the J call may be wrong. CDR1 and CDR2 from the germline V gene are MGHRA and YSYEKL. The CDR3 spans 16 residues. The CDR3 loop reads CASSQGSSGGTDTQHF. CDR3 DNA: TGCGCCAGCAGCCAAGGCTCTAGCGGGGGCACAGATACGCAGCATTTT.

The chain has TRBV6-2 or TRBV6-3 and TRBJ2-7; 9 positions agree with TRBD2. Germline V gene lookup returns CDR1 MNHEY and CDR2 SVGEGT. V lost 5 bases to trimming and J lost 4 bases; unmatched junction nucleotides: 6. The CDR3 runs 14 residues. The CDR3 sequence: CASSVSSGAYEQYF. The CDR3 coding sequence is TGTGCCAGCAGTGTATCTAGCGGGGCTTACGAGCAGTACTTC.

As regards this clonotype: Likely a read error: the CDR3 ends without its conserved phenylalanine or tryptophan. The chain joins TRBV29-1 to TRBJ1-2; possible D gene TRBD1, 6 bases. V lost 8 bases to trimming and J lost 4 bases, with 14 bases between them. Germline V gene data show CDR1 as SQVTM and CDR2 as ANQGSEA. The CDR3 totals 12 residues. CDR3 coding DNA: TGCAGCCTCGCGGACAGCTTCTATGGCTACACCTCC. Its translation: CSLADSFYGYTS.

Regarding this clonotype: A much larger clone differs by one base, so this may be a read error. The conserved phenylalanine or tryptophan normally closing the CDR3 is absent here, so this likely arose from a read error. The V call is TRBV4-1, the J call TRBJ2-1; unclear D gene. V was clipped by 7 bases and J by 5 bases, with 21 bases between them. In germline, CDR1 is MGHRA, CDR2 YSYEKL. This CDR3 has 16 amino acids. CDR3 protein: CASTKDAGFSDNEQFI. For the CDR3, the DNA is TGCGCCAGCACCAAGGACGCAGGATTTTCGGACAATGAGCAGTTCATC.

The rearrangement joins TRBV12-3 or TRBV12-4 to TRBJ2-2; D ambiguous. V was shortened by 2 bases and J by 5 bases, with 18 bases between the two germline ends. The CDR3 extends over 17 amino acids. CDR3 sequence reads: CASSLHARRKRTGELFF. The CDR3 DNA reads TGTGCCAGCAGTTTACATGCAAGGCGAAAGAGGACCGGGGAGCTGTTTTTT.

In its sample, this clonotype was seen a few times. The chain joins TRBV6-5 to TRBJ2-7; 7 bases map to TRBD1. Germline trimming cut 7 bases from V and 2 bases from J; bases unmatched to any gene: 5. Germline assignment: CDR1 MNHEY and CDR2 SVGAGI. The CDR3 extends over 13 amino acids. CDR3: CASIGTDTYEQYF. Written as DNA, the CDR3 is TGTGCCAGCATCGGGACAGATACCTACGAGCAGTACTTC.

The table lists this clonotype with many counts. This chain joins TRBV6-1 and TRBJ2-7; 7 nucleotides agree with TRBD1. Per the germline V gene, CDR1 is MNHNS and CDR2 is SASEGT. Trimming at V came to 8 bases and at J to 1 base, leaving 11 bases not matched to a gene. The CDR3 is made up of 15 amino acids. The CDR3 DNA reads as TGTGCCAGCGGGGCTCCGGGACAGAGATCCTACGAGCAGTACTTC. Translated: CASGAPGQRSYEQYF.

This clonotype was observed many times. The gene calls are TRBV6-6 and TRBJ2-7; 8 bases are a match to TRBD1. Trimming removed 0 bases from V and 4 bases from J; junction bases left unmatched: 2. The CDR3 consists of 14 residues. CDR1 and CDR2 (germline): MNHNY, SVGAGI (reference sequence). CDR3 bases: TGTGCCAGCAGTTACTCCGGACAGGGATACGAGCAGTACTTC. Amino acid sequence: CASSYSGQGYEQYF.

The rearrangement uses TRBV10-1 and TRBJ2-2, with D hard to call. V dropped 0 bases and J dropped 3 bases, with 8 bases sitting between them. Germline V gives CDR1 WNHNN, CDR2 SYGVQD (reference sequence). This CDR3 is 15 amino acids long. The CDR3, as DNA: TGCGCCAGCAGTGAGTCATCGCAGTACACCGGGGAGCTGTTTTTT. This codes for CASSESSQYTGELFF.

This chain links TRBV6-1 with TRBJ1-5; D is unclear. Deletions cut 4 bases from V and 4 bases from J, with 14 bases between. The CDR3 runs to 15 residues. Germline V gives CDR1 MNHNS, CDR2 SASEGT. The CDR3 DNA is TGTGCCAGCAGTGTCATGGGTGGTGTTAATCAGCCCCAGCATTTT. It translates to CASSVMGGVNQPQHF.

About this clonotype itself: This may come from a read error, since a much larger clone is one base off. The CDR3 carries no conserved terminal phenylalanine or tryptophan, so it likely arises from a read error. The chain is built from TRBV6-1 and TRBJ2-4; D is unresolved. Deletions cut 1 base from V and 0 bases from J, with 7 bases between. Germline CDR1 and CDR2: MNHNS and SASEGT. This CDR3 spans 15 amino acids. The chain's CDR3 is CASSEGFLAKNIQYL. The DNA of the CDR3 is TGTGCCAGCAGTGAAGGCTTCCTAGCCAAAAACATTCAGTACTTG.